The 8 T cell receptor beta chains reported below all come from one sample, sequenced in a study of blood T cell repertoires in COVID-19. Using immunoSEQ multiplex PCR, the repertoire was profiled, and TCRdb retains in-frame clones only, with some absent. The table records fewer than 700,000 clones, approximately 91% of them present only once. What was sequenced was peripheral blood. These TCRs come from a woman between 50 and 59 years old with COVID-19, enrolled during active disease.

V and J are TRBV18 and TRBJ2-3, with 9 bases that match TRBD2. The J segment lost 2 bases and the V segment lost 6 bases, leaving 6 bases of the junction unmatched. CDR1 and CDR2 (germline): KGHSH, LQKENI. CDR3 length: 15 amino acids. The CDR3 is CASSPLAGHTDTQYF. CDR3 DNA: TGTGCCAGCTCTCCTCTAGCGGGACACACAGATACGCAGTATTTT.

This clone was observed once. This chain uses TRBV19 with TRBJ1-1; TRBD1 matches 9 bases. Looked up from germline, CDR1 is LNHDA and CDR2 is SQIVND (reference sequence). The CDR3 consists of 15 residues. After removal of 5 bases from V and 6 bases from J, the junction contained 10 bases not matched to a gene. The CDR3 DNA reads TGTGCCAGTAGTGGGCCCGGGACAGGGTGGTCTGAAGCTTTCTTT. Protein sequence: CASSGPGTGWSEAFF.

The chain joins TRBV5-5 to TRBJ1-1; D not resolved. V was cut by 4 bases and J by 5 bases, with 9 bases left in between. The CDR3 is 12 residues long. CDR1 is SGHKS and CDR2 is YYEKEE in the germline V gene (reference sequence). The CDR3 sequence is CASSLVQTEAFF. The CDR3 DNA reads as TGTGCCAGCAGCCTGGTCCAAACTGAAGCTTTCTTT.

The chain recombines TRBV19 with TRBJ1-5, with a tentative D call TRBD1 (6 bases). CDR3 length: 12 amino acids. Trimming stripped 4 bases from V and 6 bases from J, with 7 bases between. Germline CDR1 reads LNHDA; CDR2 reads SQIVND (reference sequence). CDR3: CASSKQGQPQHF. In DNA form, the CDR3 reads TGTGCCAGTAGTAAACAGGGTCAGCCCCAGCATTTT.

J is TRBJ1-6 and V is TRBV5-8; a weak D match, TRBD1 (5 bases). Per the germline V gene, CDR1 is SGHTS and CDR2 is YDEGEE. Deletions cut 0 bases from V and 5 bases from J, with 9 bases between. This CDR3 is 15 amino acids long. Here the CDR3 DNA reads TGTGCCAGCAGCTTGGGTGGGACTAATAATTCACCCCTCCACTTT. Translating it yields CASSLGGTNNSPLHF.

The CDR3: CSVESGQGTESFF. The CDR3 nucleotides read TGCAGCGTTGAATCAGGCCAGGGGACAGAGTCTTTCTTT. The chain is built from TRBV29-1 and TRBJ1-1; 7 nucleotides line up with TRBD1. V lost 2 bases and J lost 12; bases outside the gene matches: 12. The CDR3 runs 13 residues. Germline loops: CDR1 SQVTM, CDR2 ANQGSEA.

The chain is built from TRBV5-1 and TRBJ2-2, with 8 nucleotides matching TRBD1. Germline assignment: CDR1 SGHRS and CDR2 YFSETQ. The CDR3 is made up of 16 amino acids. Losses at the gene ends were 1 base for V and 6 bases for J; bases not matched to a gene: 8. The CDR3 DNA reads TGCGCCAGCAGCTTGAACGCAGGGGGCGAATCCGGGGAGCTGTTTTTT. As protein: CASSLNAGGESGELFF.

This clone was seen once. This chain joins TRBV24-1 and TRBJ2-3; 11 bases match TRBD1. CDR1 and CDR2 (germline): KGHDR, SFDVKD. V lost 5 bases and J lost 5; bases outside the gene matches: 5. The CDR3 is 15 residues long. CDR3 nucleotides: TGTGCCACCAGTGCCGGGACAGGGGGTATAGATACGCAGTATTTT. This translates into CATSAGTGGIDTQYF.